These T cell receptor beta chains were read from a single sample in a study of cytomegalovirus exposure and HLA in healthy donors. Clones were sequenced by immunoSEQ multiplex PCR, and TCRdb holds only the in-frame ones, with some missing. The table has about 150,000 clones, 75% to 90% seen once; the top ten hold about 22%. The sequencing sample was made of PBMCs. These receptors all come from a man in his late teens or twenties in good health and CMV-seropositive. CDR3s include the opening cysteine and the closing phenylalanine or tryptophan. The order of the fields is D gene, V gene, J gene, clone size, CDR3 protein, CDR3 DNA. A D gene is named only where the DNA matches it firmly. Size tells how often a clone was seen (once, few, many) or the class of an expanded clone, and some rows leave it out.

>NA|TRBV29-1|TRBJ1-4|NA
CSVMRATNEKLFF
TGCAGCGTTATGAGGGCTACTAATGAAAAACTGTTTTTT
>NA|TRBV6-6|TRBJ2-3|NA
CASSYSGQGGDTQYF
TGTGCCAGCAGTTACTCCGGGCAGGGAGGAGATACGCAGTATTTT
>NA|TRBV21-1|TRBJ1-4|NA
CASSDADRVFF
TGTGCCAGCAGCGACGCCGACAGGGTGTTTTTT
>NA|TRBV7-6|TRBJ1-4|NA
CASSENSGRPGGKLFF
TGTGCCAGCAGCGAGAACTCGGGACGGCCCGGAGGGAAACTGTTTTTT
>TRBD1|TRBV11-2|TRBJ1-5|NA
CASSLGTASNQPQHF
TGTGCCAGCAGCCTAGGGACAGCGAGCAATCAGCCCCAGCATTTT
>NA|TRBV21-1|TRBJ2-5|NA
CASTHRGHPQETQYF
TGTGCCAGCACCCACCGGGGACATCCACAAGAGACCCAGTACTTC
>NA|TRBV7-8|TRBJ1-3|NA
CASSLWAPTVGNTIYF
TGTGCCAGCAGCTTATGGGCACCAACTGTGGGAAACACCATATATTTT
>NA|TRBV19|TRBJ1-4|NA
CASSIQGGEKLFF
TGTGCCAGTAGTATTCAGGGCGGCGAAAAACTGTTTTTT
>TRBD1|TRBV7-2|TRBJ1-6|NA
CASSLPRGQSHPLHF
TGTGCCAGCAGCTTACCACGGGGACAGTCGCATCCCCTCCACTTT
>TRBD1|TRBV5-1|TRBJ1-4|NA
CASSPGPRGDEKLFF
TGCGCCAGCAGCCCCGGACCCAGGGGGGATGAAAAACTGTTTTTT
>NA|TRBV6-4|TRBJ2-1|few
CASSEDYSYNEQFF
TGTGCCAGCAGTGAGGACTACTCCTACAATGAGCAGTTCTTC
>NA|TRBV29-1|TRBJ1-2|NA
CSVEAGPGYTF
TGCAGCGTTGAGGCAGGGCCTGGCTACACCTTC
>NA|TRBV5-6|TRBJ2-2|NA
CASTLGGGELFF
TGTGCCAGCACCTTGGGAGGCGGGGAGCTGTTTTTT
>TRBD2|TRBV2|TRBJ2-3|NA
CASRLLAGDTTDTQYF
TGTGCCAGCAGACTACTAGCGGGGGACACCACAGATACGCAGTATTTT
>NA|TRBV4-2|TRBJ2-7|few
CASSPSADNYEQYF
TGTGCCAGCAGCCCGTCCGCCGACAACTACGAGCAGTACTTC
>TRBD2|TRBV5-5|TRBJ2-7|NA
CASSLEGSGRWKEQYF
TGTGCCAGCAGCTTGGAAGGTAGCGGGAGGTGGAAGGAGCAGTACTTC
>NA|TRBV9|TRBJ2-3|NA
CASSPESDTQYF
TGTGCCAGCAGCCCGGAGTCAGATACGCAGTATTTT
>NA|TRBV7-9|TRBJ1-6|NA
CAIEYPDGLPLHF
TGTGCCATCGAATACCCCGACGGACTTCCCCTCCACTTT
>TRBD2|TRBV10-2|TRBJ2-4|once
CASTWGGEPLAKNIQYF
TGCGCCAGCACCTGGGGGGGGGAGCCTTTAGCCAAAAACATTCAGTACTTC
>TRBD2|TRBV9|TRBJ2-1|NA
CASSVTSGTAGGEQFF
TGTGCCAGCAGCGTGACTAGCGGGACGGCTGGGGGTGAGCAGTTCTTC
>NA|TRBV6-5|TRBJ2-3|NA
CASTPTLGTDTQYF
TGTGCCAGCACCCCGACTTTAGGCACAGATACGCAGTATTTT
>TRBD1|TRBV5-1|TRBJ2-3|NA
CASSWTGGYTDTQYF
TGCGCCAGCAGCTGGACAGGGGGTTACACAGATACGCAGTATTTT
>TRBD1|TRBV5-1|TRBJ1-5|once
CASSLEGQGGSNQPQHF
TGCGCCAGCAGCTTGGAGGGACAGGGCGGGAGCAATCAGCCCCAGCATTTT
>TRBD1|TRBV2|TRBJ1-2|NA
CASSEGIPPGQGGGYTF
TGTGCCAGCAGTGAAGGGATTCCTCCGGGACAGGGGGGTGGCTACACCTTC
>TRBD1|TRBV19|TRBJ2-7|NA
CASSTRDRVLGYEQYF
TGTGCCAGTAGTACCCGGGACAGGGTTTTGGGATACGAGCAGTACTTC
>TRBD1|TRBV4-3|TRBJ2-5|once
CASSVLTGGQETQYF
TGCGCCAGCAGCGTACTAACAGGGGGACAAGAGACCCAGTACTTC
>NA|TRBV5-1|TRBJ1-2|NA
CASSLDGNYGYTF
TGCGCCAGCAGCTTGGACGGGAACTATGGCTACACCTTC
>TRBD1|TRBV11-2|TRBJ1-2|NA
CASSLDLTAGGYYGYTF
TGTGCCAGCAGCTTAGATCTGACGGCAGGGGGCTACTATGGCTACACCTTC
>TRBD1|TRBV4-1|TRBJ1-6|NA
CASSQVGGQGNSPLHF
TGCGCCAGCAGCCAAGTGGGAGGACAGGGGAATTCACCCCTCCACTTT
>TRBD1|TRBV6-1|TRBJ1-1|NA
CAIRGHTEAFF
TGTGCCATCAGGGGGCACACTGAAGCTTTCTTT
>TRBD1|TRBV30|TRBJ1-2|NA
CAWRGQNYGYTF
TGTGCCTGGCGGGGACAGAACTATGGCTACACCTTC
>NA|TRBV20-1|TRBJ1-1|NA
CSAGTPTEAFF
TGCAGTGCCGGGACACCAACTGAAGCTTTCTTT
>TRBD1|TRBV30|TRBJ1-4|NA
CAWSGDRGREKLFF
TGTGCCTGGAGTGGGGACAGGGGGAGAGAAAAACTGTTTTTT
>NA|TRBV15|TRBJ2-3|NA
CATSSLRTQYF
TGTGCCACCAGCAGCCTCCGTACGCAGTATTTT
>NA|TRBV7-9|TRBJ1-1|NA
CASSQREFF
TGTGCCAGCAGCCAAAGGGAGTTCTTT
>TRBD2|TRBV5-1|TRBJ2-5|NA
CASSSAGGYQETQYF
TGCGCCAGCAGCTCAGCGGGGGGATACCAAGAGACCCAGTACTTC
>TRBD1|TRBV6-5|TRBJ1-4|once
CASRADRGVTEKLFF
TGTGCCAGCAGGGCGGACAGGGGGGTTACTGAAAAACTGTTTTTT
>TRBD2|TRBV6-4|TRBJ2-7|NA
CASSERAGDLGEQYF
TGTGCCAGCAGTGAGAGGGCGGGAGACCTCGGGGAGCAGTACTTC
>NA|TRBV7-6|TRBJ1-1|NA
CASSPPPGSWTEAFF
TGTGCCAGCAGCCCCCCTCCAGGGTCGTGGACTGAAGCTTTCTTT
>NA|TRBV4-2|TRBJ1-2|NA
CASSQATPERGYTF
TGTGCCAGCAGCCAAGCTACCCCGGAGCGTGGCTACACCTTC
>TRBD1|TRBV5-8|TRBJ1-1|NA
CASSTGQGMWTPEAFF
TGTGCCAGCAGCACGGGACAGGGGATGTGGACGCCTGAAGCTTTCTTT
>TRBD1|TRBV29-1|TRBJ1-1|NA
CSGDRGGTEAFF
TGCAGCGGGGACAGGGGTGGCACTGAAGCTTTCTTT
>TRBD2|TRBV27|TRBJ2-3|NA
CASSYPLAGGPDTQYF
TGTGCCAGCAGTTACCCCCTAGCGGGAGGGCCTGATACGCAGTATTTT
>NA|TRBV19|TRBJ1-5|NA
CASSPTGYSNQPQHF
TGTGCCAGTAGCCCGACAGGTTATAGCAATCAGCCCCAGCATTTT
>NA|TRBV5-6|TRBJ2-7|NA
CASSVPQGSGEQYF
TGTGCCAGCAGCGTTCCTCAGGGGAGCGGCGAGCAGTACTTC
>NA|TRBV19|TRBJ2-7|NA
CASSSWAGRELLAPREQYF
TGTGCCAGTAGCAGCTGGGCGGGGCGTGAACTGTTAGCCCCCCGCGAGCAGTACTTC
>NA|TRBV5-4|TRBJ1-1|NA
CASSLGWGPNTEAFF
TGTGCCAGCAGCTTGGGATGGGGCCCGAACACTGAAGCTTTCTTT
>NA|TRBV30|TRBJ1-2|NA
CAWSVRGERRGYTF
TGTGCCTGGAGTGTACGGGGGGAAAGGCGTGGCTACACCTTC
>TRBD1|TRBV7-2|TRBJ1-1|NA
CASSFLPGQVGIGTEAFF
TGTGCCAGCAGCTTTTTACCGGGACAGGTTGGAATTGGCACTGAAGCTTTCTTT
>TRBD1|TRBV5-1|TRBJ2-3|NA
CASSPRRTGHITDTQYF
TGCGCCAGCAGCCCCCGGAGGACAGGTCATATCACAGATACGCAGTATTTT